Shown below are 14 T cell receptor beta chains from a single sample sequenced in a study of shared clonotypes between healthy human individuals. TCRdb's table, derived via immunoSEQ multiplex PCR, lists solely in-frame clones and lacks some. This sample has hundreds of thousands of clones; about three quarters occur once, and the top ten carry 1.5% to 2%. Sequencing used memory CD4+ T cells sorted from blood. Subset denoted: CD45RA-negative fraction. These TCRs come from a woman in her twenties or thirties in good health.

The rearrangement joins TRBV19 to TRBJ1-5; D not resolved. The CDR3 contains 14 residues. Germline values: CDR1 LNHDA, CDR2 SQIVND (reference sequence). V was trimmed by 3 bases and J by 6 bases, leaving 12 bases between them. The CDR3 nucleotides are TGTGCCAGTAGTATTATGGGATCTGGTCAGCCCCAGCATTTT. It encodes CASSIMGSGQPQHF.

In DNA, the CDR3 is TGTGCCAGCAGCTCAGCCATTCAAGAGACCCAGTACTTC. The encoded protein is CASSSAIQETQYF. The chain is built from TRBV11-2 and TRBJ2-5; D gene ambiguous. Germline V CDR1 and CDR2: SGHAT, FQNNGV. V dropped 4 bases and J dropped 2 bases, with 8 bases sitting between them. This CDR3 region has 13 residues.

The chain uses TRBV5-1 and TRBJ2-2; possible D gene TRBD1, 5 bases. CDR3 length: 14 residues. Looked up from germline, CDR1 is SGHRS and CDR2 is YFSETQ. V was shortened by 0 bases and J by 7 bases, with 10 bases between the two germline ends. CDR3 amino acids: CASSLEGEGGELFF. CDR3 coding DNA: TGCGCCAGCAGCTTGGAAGGGGAAGGCGGGGAGCTGTTTTTT.

CDR3 protein: CASSLGASGRLGNEQFF. CDR3 DNA: TGTGCCAGCAGCTTAGGGGCCAGCGGGAGATTGGGCAATGAGCAGTTCTTC. J is TRBJ2-1 and V is TRBV7-2, with 8 bases fitting TRBD2. The V gene end was trimmed by 1 base and the J gene end by 6 bases; junction bases not matched to a gene: 11. The length of the CDR3 is 17 residues. Germline CDR1 reads SGHTA; CDR2 reads FQGNSA. Full variable domain (remainder filled in from reference TRBV7-2 and TRBJ2-1): GAGVSQSPSNKVTEKGKDVELRCDPISGHTALYWYRQSLGQGLEFLIYFQGNSAPDKSGLPSDRFSAERTGGSVSTLTIQRTQQEDSAVYLCASSLGASGRLGNEQFFGPGTRLTVL.

V and J are TRBV2 and TRBJ2-7, with a possible D match to TRBD1 (6 bases). CDR1 and CDR2 from the germline V gene are SNHLY and FYNNEI. Trimming stripped 5 bases from V and 2 bases from J, with 7 bases between. The CDR3 consists of 12 residues. The DNA of the CDR3 is TGTGCCAGCAGTTACAGGGCCTACGAGCAGTACTTC. Protein product: CASSYRAYEQYF.

The chain employs TRBV6-5 and TRBJ2-5; no reliable D call. In germline, CDR1 is MNHEY, CDR2 SVGAGI. Trimming shortened V by 4 bases and J by 3 bases, and 9 bases separated the two germline ends. The CDR3 totals 13 residues. In nucleotides, the CDR3 is TGTGCCAGCAGTTCTCACACTGAAGAGACCCAGTACTTC. Translation: CASSSHTEETQYF.

This clone was observed a handful of times. V usage is TRBV10-1 and J usage is TRBJ2-7; 10 bases agree with TRBD2. The CDR3 contains 17 residues. Germline CDR1 WNHNN, CDR2 SYGVQD (reference sequence). After removal of 7 bases from V and 0 bases from J, the junction contained 12 bases not matched to a gene. The CDR3 region has the DNA TGCGCCAGCACTTTAGCGGGAGGTCACTTAATCTCCTACGAGCAGTACTTC. Protein product: CASTLAGGHLISYEQYF.

This clone was counted many times. J is TRBJ2-2 and V is TRBV4-2; TRBD1 agrees at 10 bases. Germline V gives CDR1 LGHNA, CDR2 YNFKEQ. CDR3 size: 15 residues. Trimming removed 4 bases from V and 5 bases from J; junction bases left unmatched: 4. CDR3 residues: CASSPGTGDTGELFF. The CDR3 DNA reads as TGTGCCAGCAGCCCCGGGACAGGGGATACCGGGGAGCTGTTTTTT.

V gene TRBV18 combines with J gene TRBJ1-2; D remains ambiguous. Germline loops: CDR1 KGHSH, CDR2 LQKENI. The CDR3 is 14 amino acids. With 2 bases removed from V and 4 bases from J, the gap between germline ends came to 11 bases. Written as DNA, the CDR3 is TGTGCCAGCTCACCAAGGGAGCTACCCTATGGCTACACCTTC. Translation: CASSPRELPYGYTF.

The chain carries TRBV18 and TRBJ1-5, with D possibly being TRBD1 (5 bases). The CDR3 runs to 15 residues. The V and J ends lost 3 bases and 1 base respectively, with 10 bases between them. From germline, CDR1 is KGHSH and CDR2 LQKENI. The CDR3 here is CASSPQRDSNQPQHF. As DNA, the CDR3 is TGTGCCAGCTCACCCCAACGGGACAGCAATCAGCCCCAGCATTTT.

CDR3 residues: CASSPRDRVKPQHF. The DNA for the CDR3 is TGTGCCAGCAGCCCCCGGGACAGGGTAAAGCCCCAGCATTTT. The J gene is TRBJ1-5, the V gene TRBV7-8; the match to TRBD1 covers 9 bases. The CDR3 runs to 14 residues. Germline trimming cut 5 bases from V and 8 bases from J; bases unmatched to any gene: 7. Germline values: CDR1 SGHVS, CDR2 FQNEAQ.

The V call is TRBV18, the J call TRBJ1-1; D is possibly TRBD1 (5 bases). The V and J ends lost 1 base and 1 base respectively, with 16 bases between them. The CDR3 runs to 17 residues. Germline V gene data show CDR1 as KGHSH and CDR2 as LQKENI. DNA of the CDR3: TGTGCCAGCTCACCACAGTTCGGGGCACCAGGGAACACTGAAGCTTTCTTT. This translates into CASSPQFGAPGNTEAFF.

This chain links TRBV28 with TRBJ1-1; tentative D call: TRBD1 (5 bases). Trimming stripped 6 bases from V and 8 bases from J, with 13 bases between. Germline V lookup: CDR1 MDHEN, CDR2 SYDVKM. The CDR3 is 12 amino acids. The CDR3, as DNA: TGTGCCAGCAGGGGGCGAGAGAAGGAAGCTTTCTTT. Protein: CASRGREKEAFF.

This clone was counted many times. The CDR3 nucleotides read TGTGCCAGCACCCGAGTTGGGTCGGCAGATACGCAGTATTTT. Its protein is CASTRVGSADTQYF. The chain combines TRBV11-2 with TRBJ2-3; no clear D gene. Trimming left V 7 bases short and J 4 bases short, with 15 bases between. Germline CDR1 reads SGHAT; CDR2 reads FQNNGV. This CDR3 spans 14 amino acids. The full variable domain, in which reference TRBV11-2 and TRBJ2-3 provide the parts outside the CDR3, is EAGVAQSPRYKIIEKRQSVAFWCNPISGHATLYWYQQILGQGPKLLIQFQNNGVVDDSQLPKDRFSAERLKGVDSTLKIQPAKLEDSAVYLCASTRVGSADTQYFGPGTRLTVL.